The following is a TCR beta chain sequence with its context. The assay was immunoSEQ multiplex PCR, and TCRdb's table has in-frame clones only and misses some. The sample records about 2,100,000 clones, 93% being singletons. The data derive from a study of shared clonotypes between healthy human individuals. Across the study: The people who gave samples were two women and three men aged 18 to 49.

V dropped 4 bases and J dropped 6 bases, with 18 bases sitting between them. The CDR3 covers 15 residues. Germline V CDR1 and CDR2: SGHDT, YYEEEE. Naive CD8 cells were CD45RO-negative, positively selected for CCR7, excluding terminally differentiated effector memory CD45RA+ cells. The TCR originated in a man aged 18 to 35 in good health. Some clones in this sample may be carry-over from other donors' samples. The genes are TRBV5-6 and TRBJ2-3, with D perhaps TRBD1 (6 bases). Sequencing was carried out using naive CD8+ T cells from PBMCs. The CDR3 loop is CASSPPRGLSDTQYF. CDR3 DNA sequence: TGTGCCAGCAGCCCCCCCAGGGGCTTGTCCGATACGCAGTATTTT.